The sequence of this T cell receptor beta chain was determined in a study of shared clonotypes between healthy human individuals. Overall study: A couple of female and a few male donors aged 18 to 49 were enrolled.

V was cut by 2 bases and J by 2 bases, with 9 bases left in between. CDR1 and CDR2 from the germline V gene are SGHRS and YFSETQ. There are 14 residues in the CDR3. Naive CD8 cells lacked CD45RO and underwent positive selection for CCR7, leaving out terminally differentiated effector memory CD45RA+ cells. Each sample came from a Caucasian adult donor living in Nashville, Tennessee. As regards this clone: No antigen is known for it.

Study observations and caveats: Sampling included only blood; tissue repertoires likely differ.

Assay: immunoSEQ multiplex PCR; the TCRdb copy retains only in-frame clones and omits some. The profile shows about 700,000 clones, just over 90% of them singletons. The sample consisted of naive CD8+ T cells sorted from blood. The TCR sequence derives from a man younger than 45 in good health. V gene TRBV5-1 combines with J gene TRBJ2-3; D is unclear. This CDR3 is CASSLLGYTDTQYF. Written as DNA, the CDR3 is TGCGCCAGCAGCTTATTGGGCTACACAGATACGCAGTATTTT.